The 28 T cell receptor beta chains reported below all come from one sample, sequenced in a study of pediatric ulcerative colitis (dated by TCRdb to between 2018 and 2021). Library creation used the immunoSEQ multiplex PCR assay. The clones in this table, taken by TCRdb from immuneACCESS, are in-frame only. Not every clone is retained; where verified, under half of the shortfall comes from an unresolved V gene, and the cause of the rest is unknown. The sample table records about 15,000 clones; just under 90% of these occur just once. The ten biggest clones cover 0.9% to 1% of the sample. The sample was blood. The receptors stem from a boy between 10 and 17 years old with moderate ulcerative colitis.

The chain is built from TRBV27 and TRBJ2-7; D uncertain. The germline V gene encodes CDR1 MNHEY and CDR2 SMNVEV (reference sequence). CDR3 length: 16 amino acids. V lost 4 bases, J lost 3 bases, and 19 bases lay in between. CDR3 loop: CASSSDWSKIIYEQYF. The DNA of the CDR3 is TGTGCCAGCAGTTCCGACTGGAGTAAGATCATCTACGAGCAGTACTTC.

The chain recombines TRBV7-2 with TRBJ2-5; TRBD2 might be the D (6 bases). The CDR3 spans 13 residues. Germline V gene data show CDR1 as SGHTA and CDR2 as FQGNSA. V lost 3 bases and J lost 4, with 9 bases in between. CDR3 DNA: TGTGCCAGCAGCTTGAGGAGGGGAGAGACCCAGTACTTC. This codes for CASSLRRGETQYF.

The chain links TRBV7-2 to TRBJ2-3, with D maybe TRBD2 (6 bases). Trimming cost V 5 bases and J 3 bases, with 15 bases left between them. CDR3 size: 15 residues. CDR1 and CDR2 from the germline V gene are SGHTA and FQGNSA. CDR3 region: CASSTGLPGTDTQYF. The CDR3 DNA sequence: TGTGCCAGCAGCACGGGACTCCCGGGGACAGATACGCAGTATTTT.

This clone was seen a handful of times. The chain joins TRBV5-8 to TRBJ2-3; a possible D gene is TRBD2 (6 bases). The CDR3 loop spans 13 amino acids. CDR1 SGHTS and CDR2 YDEGEE come from the germline V gene. V was pared by 2 bases and J by 7 bases, with 11 bases between. This chain's CDR3 is CASSLPGTYTQYF. The CDR3 bases are TGTGCCAGCAGCTTACCCGGGACTTATACGCAGTATTTT.

There are a few counts of this clone. The V call is TRBV30, the J call TRBJ1-1, with 8 bases lining up with TRBD1. The J segment lost 3 bases and the V segment lost 8 bases, leaving 8 bases of the junction unmatched. Germline CDR1 GTSNPN, CDR2 SVGIG (reference sequence). The CDR3 is made up of 13 amino acids. CDR3 region: CARRTGSYTEAFF. In DNA, the CDR3 is TGTGCCAGGCGGACAGGGTCGTACACTGAAGCTTTCTTT.

In DNA, the CDR3 is TGTGCCAGCAATGGGGCTAGCGGGTTTCGCACAGATACGCAGTATTTT. Residues: CASNGASGFRTDTQYF. J is TRBJ2-3 and V is TRBV2; 8 positions match TRBD2. Germline V gene sequence: CDR1 SNHLY, CDR2 FYNNEI. The CDR3 covers 16 residues. V lost 7 bases to trimming and J lost 1 base; unmatched junction nucleotides: 10.

This sequence joins TRBV5-6 and TRBJ1-2; TRBD1 aligns across 8 bases. CDR1 SGHDT and CDR2 YYEEEE come from the germline V gene. The CDR3 spans 15 residues. V was pared by 0 bases and J by 7 bases, with 8 bases of the junction left unmatched. The CDR3 region is CASSLDQGAWGGYTF. The DNA for the CDR3 is TGTGCCAGCAGCTTGGACCAGGGGGCTTGGGGTGGCTACACCTTC.

The chain joins TRBV7-6 to TRBJ2-1, with TRBD1 matching over 7 bases. There are 17 residues in the CDR3. Germline CDR1 and CDR2: SGHVS and FNYEAQ. Unmatched junction bases numbered 13, after V lost 1 base and J lost 7 bases. The CDR3 is CASSLGGGRRLRNEQFF. For the CDR3, the DNA is TGTGCCAGCAGCTTAGGAGGGGGCAGGAGGTTGAGGAATGAGCAGTTCTTC.

This chain connects TRBV7-9 to TRBJ1-4; D is unresolved. Trimming left V 2 bases short and J 2 bases short, with 6 bases between. The CDR3 length is 14 residues. In germline, CDR1 is SEHNR, CDR2 FQNEAQ (reference sequence). This chain's CDR3 is CASSLRGTNEKLFF. In DNA form, the CDR3 reads TGTGCCAGCAGCTTAAGAGGGACTAATGAAAAACTGTTTTTT.

This clone was counted once. The rearrangement joins TRBV19 to TRBJ1-4, with a possible D match to TRBD1 (6 bases). Germline values: CDR1 LNHDA, CDR2 SQIVND (reference sequence). The CDR3 runs to 13 residues. The V end lost 7 bases, the J end lost 1 base, and 7 bases lay between the germline ends. CDR3 DNA sequence: TGTGCCAGTAAACAGGGAACTAATGAAAAACTGTTTTTT. Protein product: CASKQGTNEKLFF. The complete variable domain, with remaining parts taken from reference TRBV19 and TRBJ1-4, reads DGGITQSPKYLFRKEGQNVTLSCEQNLNHDAMYWYRQDPGQGLRLIYYSQIVNDFQKGDIAEGYSVSREKKESFPLTVTSAQKNPTAFYLCASKQGTNEKLFFGSGTQLSVL.

This chain connects TRBV11-3 to TRBJ1-1, with D unclear. CDR1 is SGHNT, CDR2 YENEEA, per germline. V lost 3 bases, J lost 3 bases, and 8 bases lay in between. The CDR3 has 13 amino acids. CDR3 DNA sequence: TGTGCCAGCAGCTTGACGGATCACACTGAAGCTTTCTTT. Translating gives CASSLTDHTEAFF.

CDR3 nucleotides: TGTGCCACCAGCAGAGATATTTCGGGAAACACCATATATTTT. Protein: CATSRDISGNTIYF. The chain recombines TRBV15 with TRBJ1-3; D gene ambiguous. The germline V and J ends were trimmed by 0 bases and 4 bases, with 7 bases remaining between them. CDR3 size: 14 residues. Germline CDR1 is LNHNV and CDR2 is YYDKDF (reference sequence).

Here the CDR3 DNA reads TGTGCCAGCAGCTCGGGACAGGGGGCTCGGTACGAGCAGTACTTC. Its protein product is CASSSGQGARYEQYF. The chain couples TRBV7-9 to TRBJ2-7; 12 bases align to TRBD1. This CDR3 has 15 residues. CDR1 and CDR2 (germline): SEHNR, FQNEAQ (reference sequence). The V segment lost 4 bases and the J segment 4 bases; nucleotides outside the gene matches: 5.

The chain recombines TRBV5-1 with TRBJ1-5; D is ambiguous. The CDR3 totals 13 residues. V was shortened by 4 bases and J by 4 bases, with 9 bases between the two germline ends. Germline loops: CDR1 SGHRS, CDR2 YFSETQ. The CDR3 sequence is CASSLTANQPQHF. The CDR3 region has the DNA TGCGCCAGCAGCCTGACCGCGAATCAGCCCCAGCATTTT.

The chain employs TRBV29-1 and TRBJ1-3; D is unclear. The ends were cut back, 3 bases at V and 0 bases at J, with 9 bases in the middle. This CDR3 is built from 14 residues. In germline, CDR1 is SQVTM, CDR2 ANQGSEA. CDR3 nucleotides: TGCAGCGTTGAGGGTCTGAACTCTGGAAACACCATATATTTT. As protein: CSVEGLNSGNTIYF.

The chain employs TRBV6-5 and TRBJ2-7; D remains ambiguous. This CDR3 is built from 11 residues. CDR1 and CDR2 (germline): MNHEY, SVGAGI. The germline V and J ends were trimmed by 2 bases and 3 bases, with 2 bases remaining between them. This CDR3 reads CASSYDYEQYF. The CDR3 DNA is TGTGCCAGCAGTTACGACTACGAGCAGTACTTC.

The chain joins TRBV5-1 to TRBJ2-1; 9 nucleotides align to TRBD2. Trimming cost V 2 bases and J 8 bases; bases outside gene matches: 8. Germline V gene sequence: CDR1 SGHRS, CDR2 YFSETQ. CDR3 length: 15 residues. The CDR3 here is CASSFSLAGTDEQFF. CDR3 in DNA: TGCGCCAGCAGCTTTAGCCTAGCGGGAACGGATGAGCAGTTCTTC. The full variable domain, in which reference TRBV5-1 and TRBJ2-1 provide the parts outside the CDR3, is KAGVTQTPRYLIKTRGQQVTLSCSPISGHRSVSWYQQTPGQGLQFLFEYFSETQRNKGNFPGRFSGRQFSNSRSEMNVSTLELGDSALYLCASSFSLAGTDEQFFGPGTRLTVL.

V usage is TRBV30 and J usage is TRBJ2-4; no definite D call. Per germline, CDR1 GTSNPN and CDR2 SVGIG (reference sequence). This CDR3 contains 12 residues. V was clipped by 7 bases and J by 0 bases, with 7 bases between them. The CDR3 DNA is TGTGCCTCGTACAAAGCCAAAAACATTCAGTACTTC. Translating gives CASYKAKNIQYF.

The chain joins TRBV19 to TRBJ2-1; 7 bases match TRBD2. The V gene's germline CDR1 is LNHDA and CDR2 SQIVND (reference sequence). V was clipped by 3 bases and J by 6 bases; unmatched bases: 11. The CDR3 has 16 residues. This chain's CDR3 is CASSIRGSVVLNEQFF. In DNA form, the CDR3 reads TGTGCCAGTAGTATCCGCGGGAGCGTCGTCCTCAATGAGCAGTTCTTC.

The chain recombines TRBV14 with TRBJ2-3; 7 bases line up with TRBD2. The CDR3 runs to 15 residues. The germline V gene encodes CDR1 SGHDN and CDR2 FVKESK. V lost 3 bases to trimming and J lost 2 bases; unmatched junction nucleotides: 5. CDR3 in amino acids: CASSHGWDYTDTQYF. CDR3 sequence (DNA): TGTGCCAGCAGCCATGGATGGGACTACACAGATACGCAGTATTTT.

This clone appeared a few times. The rearrangement links TRBV19 to TRBJ1-5; D unclear. The germline CDR1 and CDR2 sequences are LNHDA and SQIVND (reference sequence). This CDR3 comprises 9 residues. The CDR3 region is CTPHQPQHF. The CDR3 DNA reads TGTACCCCTCATCAGCCCCAGCATTTT.

V and J are TRBV5-1 and TRBJ2-7; D is ambiguous. CDR3 length equals 13 residues. V lost 2 bases and J lost 2, with 8 bases in between. CDR1 is SGHRS, CDR2 YFSETQ, per germline. The CDR3 DNA follows: TGCGCCAGCAGCTTTAACGATGCCTACGAGCAGTACTTC. Translated, it gives CASSFNDAYEQYF.

The chain combines TRBV15 with TRBJ2-7; D gene unclear. Germline CDR1 and CDR2: LNHNV and YYDKDF (reference sequence). This CDR3 contains 14 residues. V was clipped by 1 base and J by 0 bases, with 7 bases between them. CDR3 bases: TGTGCCACCAGCAGAGGGGGATCCTCCTACGAGCAGTACTTC. Encoded protein: CATSRGGSSYEQYF. Full variable domain (missing parts from reference TRBV15 and TRBJ2-7): DAMVIQNPRYQVTQFGKPVTLSCSQTLNHNVMYWYQQKSSQAPKLLFHYYDKDFNNEADTPDNFQSRRPNTSFCFLDIRSPGLGDTAMYLCATSRGGSSYEQYFGPGTRLTVT.

The J gene is TRBJ2-5, the V gene TRBV4-2; 9 nucleotides agree with TRBD1. The CDR3 has 18 amino acids. Germline V gene data show CDR1 as LGHNA and CDR2 as YNFKEQ. The ends lost 1 base at V and 2 bases at J; junction bases unmatched: 11. This CDR3 reads CASSQGLGSGQGQETQYF. Here the CDR3 DNA reads TGTGCCAGCAGCCAAGGGCTTGGTTCGGGACAGGGACAAGAGACCCAGTACTTC.

The chain combines TRBV5-6 with TRBJ2-7; 7 positions match TRBD1. Per the germline V gene, CDR1 is SGHDT and CDR2 is YYEEEE. This CDR3 is built from 14 residues. V was pared by 2 bases and J by 5 bases, with 7 bases of the junction left unmatched. The CDR3 nucleotides read TGTGCCAGCAGCTTACAGGGGCTTGGGGACGAGCAGTACTTC. It specifies CASSLQGLGDEQYF.

The V call is TRBV2, the J call TRBJ1-2; the D gene is possibly TRBD1 (5 bases). The germline gives CDR1 SNHLY, CDR2 FYNNEI. The germline V and J ends were trimmed by 7 bases and 7 bases, with 10 bases remaining between them. The CDR3 sequence is 11 residues long. The CDR3 DNA is TGTGCCAGCACGGGGGAAGTTGGCTACACCTTC. Amino acids: CASTGEVGYTF.

The rearrangement joins TRBV29-1 to TRBJ2-1; 14 bases agree with TRBD2. CDR1 is SQVTM, CDR2 ANQGSEA, per germline. J was trimmed by 8 bases and V by 6 bases; bases with no gene match: 12. CDR3 length equals 16 residues. Here the CDR3 reads CSVLRPGTSGSYEQFF. The CDR3 DNA reads as TGCAGCGTACTACGACCTGGGACTAGCGGGAGCTATGAGCAGTTCTTC.

This clone was detected only once. This sequence joins TRBV7-8 and TRBJ2-2; weak D call: TRBD2 (5 bases). CDR1 and CDR2 (germline): SGHVS, FQNEAQ. CDR3 length: 11 amino acids. V lost 5 bases, J lost 8 bases, and 6 bases lay in between. DNA of the CDR3: TGTGCCAGCAGCCGACTAGGGGAGCTGTTTTTT. Translated: CASSRLGELFF.